A selection of T cell receptor beta chains follows, all from one sample in a study of CD8+ T cells in alopecia areata. TCRdb's table, derived via immunoSEQ multiplex PCR, lists solely in-frame clones and lacks some. The sample consists of over 150,000 clones, 56% of them appearing once. Sequenced sample: CD8+ T cells sorted from blood. The receptors were sampled from a human donor in good health. Each CDR3 is given with its conserved first and last residue. D genes are given only for firm matches. Some rows have no size entry. The others give once, few or many, or a class for an expanded clone.

clone size	D gene	V gene	J gene	CDR3 DNA	CDR3 protein
NA	NA	TRBV27	TRBJ1-1	TGTGCCAGCAGTTTATCGGCCCAGACCGAAGCTTTCTTT	CASSLSAQTEAFF
NA	NA	TRBV4-1	TRBJ1-3	TGCGCCAGCAGCCCAGATCCCCTCTCTGGAAACACCATATATTTT	CASSPDPLSGNTIYF
few	NA	TRBV5-6	TRBJ1-5	TGTGCCAGCAGCTTTAGATCGGGGGACCAGCCCCAGCATTTT	CASSFRSGDQPQHF
few	TRBD1	TRBV7-9	TRBJ1-2	TGTGCCAGCAGCTCTACAGGGGGGGATGGCTACACCTTC	CASSSTGGDGYTF
few	NA	TRBV2	TRBJ2-7	TGTGCCAGCACCCTTGGGCGTCTTAAGGACGAGCAGTACTTC	CASTLGRLKDEQYF
NA	NA	TRBV7-9	TRBJ2-5	TGTGCCAGCAGCTTGCGACAGGAGCAAGAGACCCAGTACTTC	CASSLRQEQETQYF
NA	NA	TRBV2	TRBJ1-5	TGTGCCAGCAAGGCAGGTTTTAGCAATCAGCCCCAGCATTTT	CASKAGFSNQPQHF
NA	NA	TRBV29-1	TRBJ1-2	TGCAGCGACCGCGCTGGCTACACCTTC	CSDRAGYTF
few	NA	TRBV5-1	TRBJ1-2	TGCGCCAGCAGCCTGGACATATCGCTATATGGCTACACCTTC	CASSLDISLYGYTF
once	NA	TRBV2	TRBJ1-5	TGTGCCAGCAGTGAATCGGCCTTTGGGGGCAATCAGCCCCAGCATTTT	CASSESAFGGNQPQHF
few	NA	TRBV11-2	TRBJ2-3	TGTGCCAGCAGCTTCCCATATGCCACAGATACGCAGTATTTT	CASSFPYATDTQYF
few	NA	TRBV29-1	TRBJ1-1	TGCAGCGTAACGACCGGGACGAATGAAGCTTTCTTT	CSVTTGTNEAFF
few	TRBD1	TRBV6-6	TRBJ1-2	TGTGCCAGCAGTACCCAGCAGGGGGGCGCGTATGGCTACACCTTC	CASSTQQGGAYGYTF
NA	NA	TRBV19	TRBJ1-1	TGTGCCAGTATTATCTACACTGAAGCTTTCTTT	CASIIYTEAFF
few	NA	TRBV14	TRBJ2-7	TGTGCCAGCAGCCAAGAAAATATACAGGCGGCGCAGTACTTC	CASSQENIQAAQYF
NA	TRBD2	TRBV25-1	TRBJ2-5	TGTGCCAGCAGTGTCGGGACTAGCGGGCAAGAGACCCAGTACTTC	CASSVGTSGQETQYF
few	NA	TRBV29-1	TRBJ2-3	TGCAGCGTTTTCTTCACTATTTCTAGCACAGATACGCAGTATTTT	CSVFFTISSTDTQYF
NA	NA	TRBV5-1	TRBJ2-7	TGCGCCAGCAGCATAGGGCCGGACGAGCAGTACTTC	CASSIGPDEQYF
NA	NA	TRBV2	TRBJ1-6	TGTGCTGGCAGGGTGTATAATTCACCCCTCCACTTT	CAGRVYNSPLHF
NA	TRBD1	TRBV30	TRBJ2-7	TGTGCCTGGACCGTGGGACAGGGGGCTGCAGAGCAGTACTTC	CAWTVGQGAAEQYF
once	NA	TRBV7-6	TRBJ2-7	TGTGCCAGCAGCCCCCGGGGATGGGGGGGCCATGACGAGCAGTACTTC	CASSPRGWGGHDEQYF
NA	NA	TRBV11-2	TRBJ2-5	TGTGCCAGCAGCTTAGATTGGACACTAGCCAGGGAGACCCAGTACTTC	CASSLDWTLARETQYF
NA	NA	TRBV2	TRBJ2-3	TGTGCCAGCAGTGATGGGGTACTACGGACAGAACTCACAGATACGCAGTATTTT	CASSDGVLRTELTDTQYF
few	TRBD1	TRBV7-9	TRBJ1-1	TGTGCCAGCAGTCAGACAGGGGGCTATACTGAAGCTTTCTTT	CASSQTGGYTEAFF
NA	TRBD2	TRBV7-2	TRBJ2-3	TGTGCCAGCAGCTTCGGGACTAGCGGGGCAGATACGCAGTATTTT	CASSFGTSGADTQYF
NA	NA	TRBV2	TRBJ1-2	TGTGCCAGCAGTGATTGGGACCATGGCTACACCTTC	CASSDWDHGYTF
once	TRBD1	TRBV5-1	TRBJ1-2	TGCGCCAGCAGCTGGACAGGTGACTATGGCTACACCTTC	CASSWTGDYGYTF
NA	NA	TRBV9	TRBJ1-2	TGTGCCAGCAGCGTGGGGTATAACTATGGCTACACCTTC	CASSVGYNYGYTF
few	NA	TRBV11-2	TRBJ2-5	TGTGCCAGCAGCCCCTCGCCCTCTCAGGCCCAGTACTTC	CASSPSPSQAQYF
few	NA	TRBV6-5	TRBJ2-7	TGTGCCAGCAGTTACGGCTCAGGCCCCTACGAGCAGTACTTC	CASSYGSGPYEQYF
NA	NA	TRBV30	TRBJ2-7	TGTGCCTGGGATGGTACCTACGAGCAGTACTTC	CAWDGTYEQYF
NA	NA	TRBV9	TRBJ2-7	TGTGCCAGCGGGCCGGGTGGGACCTACGAGCAGTACTTC	CASGPGGTYEQYF
few	NA	TRBV6-5	TRBJ1-1	TGTGCCAGCACCCCCAGTTCGAACACTGAAGCTTTCTTT	CASTPSSNTEAFF
NA	TRBD1	TRBV29-1	TRBJ1-2	TGCAGCGTACCGACAGGGACCTATGGCTACACCTTC	CSVPTGTYGYTF
NA	TRBD1	TRBV27	TRBJ2-4	TGTGCCAGCAGTCCTAGGACAGGGGACCTTCACTTC	CASSPRTGDLHF
NA	NA	TRBV4-1	TRBJ1-1	TGCGCCAGCAGCCAAGAAAGAGCAGTAGGAGCTTTCTTT	CASSQERAVGAFF
NA	NA	TRBV9	TRBJ1-2	TGTGCCAGCAGCGTAGCGATAGCAGATGGCTACACCTTC	CASSVAIADGYTF
many	NA	TRBV7-2	TRBJ2-1	TGTGCCAGCAGCGTTTTAGGCCCGGGCAATGAGCAGTTCTTC	CASSVLGPGNEQFF
once	NA	TRBV2	TRBJ2-7	TGTGCCAGCAGTCCGGGGTTCTCCTACGAGCAGTACTTC	CASSPGFSYEQYF
NA	TRBD1	TRBV25-1	TRBJ1-1	TGTGCCAGCAGTGACGACAGGGTGAACACTGAAGCTTTCTTT	CASSDDRVNTEAFF
NA	TRBD1	TRBV7-9	TRBJ1-6	TGTGCCAGCAGTGGGGGACAGGAGGTGGAATCCTATAATTCACCCCTCCACTTT	CASSGGQEVESYNSPLHF
NA	NA	TRBV29-1	TRBJ2-1	TGCAGCGTTGAAGAAGGTCGGGATTACTCCTACAATGAGCAGTTCTTC	CSVEEGRDYSYNEQFF